A selection of T cell receptor beta chains follows, all from one sample in a study of cytomegalovirus exposure and HLA in healthy donors. The data were produced by immunoSEQ multiplex PCR, yet TCRdb's version contains in-frame clones alone and is incomplete. The sample lists 150,000 to 200,000 clones; 75% to 80% were seen once. The material sequenced was PBMCs. Receptors originate from a woman in her thirties in good health and CMV-seropositive. Both conserved end residues are part of each CDR3. A D gene is named only where the DNA matches it firmly. Expanded clones are given a class, and other clones once, few, many or no size at all.

. TRBJ2-1 TRBV4-2 . CASSFRGEYTDNEQFF TGTGCCAGCAGCTTCAGGGGCGAGTATACTGACAATGAGCAGTTCTTC
TRBD1 TRBJ2-5 TRBV5-6 . CASSLSPRTGPQETQYF TGTGCCAGCAGCTTGAGCCCCCGGACAGGGCCTCAAGAGACCCAGTACTTC
. TRBJ1-2 TRBV4-2 once CASSHGSGGYTF TGTGCCAGCAGCCACGGGTCGGGAGGCTACACCTTC
. TRBJ2-5 TRBV19 . CASSDRRLETQYF TGTGCCAGTAGCGATAGGAGGTTGGAGACCCAGTACTTC
TRBD1 TRBJ1-2 TRBV2 . CASSEAWGQGASNYGYTF TGTGCCAGCAGTGAAGCATGGGGACAGGGGGCCTCTAACTATGGCTACACCTTC
TRBD1 TRBJ2-3 TRBV29-1 . CSVEAQGLRTDTQYF TGCAGCGTTGAAGCACAGGGGCTACGCACAGATACGCAGTATTTT
. TRBJ2-7 TRBV27 once CASSKLGGSDEQYF TGTGCCAGCAGTAAATTGGGAGGTTCCGACGAGCAGTACTTC
. TRBJ2-5 TRBV15 . CATSRDRVIGETQYF TGTGCCACCAGCAGAGACAGGGTAATCGGGGAGACCCAGTACTTC
TRBD1 TRBJ2-1 TRBV5-6 . CASSFGQGGTYNEQFF TGTGCCAGCAGTTTCGGACAGGGAGGAACCTACAATGAGCAGTTCTTC
. TRBJ1-4 TRBV28 . CASTQEGNEKLFF TGTGCCAGCACACAGGAGGGGAATGAAAAACTGTTTTTT
. TRBJ2-7 TRBV6-1 . CASSVRGYEQYF TGTGCCAGCAGTGTCCGAGGGTACGAGCAGTACTTC
TRBD2 TRBJ2-1 TRBV7-2 . CASSPQLAGLIRDEQFF TGTGCCAGCAGCCCCCAACTAGCGGGTTTAATCAGGGATGAGCAGTTCTTC
TRBD1 TRBJ2-7 TRBV28 . CASTVTGNYEQYF TGTGCCAGCACCGTGACAGGGAACTACGAGCAGTACTTC
. TRBJ2-3 TRBV5-1 . CASSWVGGGTGTDTQYF TGCGCCAGCAGCTGGGTAGGGGGCGGGACCGGCACAGATACGCAGTATTTT
. TRBJ2-2 TRBV2 . CATKRGNTGELFF TGTGCCACTAAACGGGGGAACACCGGGGAGCTGTTTTTT
TRBD1 TRBJ2-2 TRBV7-3 . CASSPQTGKNPGELFF TGTGCCAGCAGCCCCCAGACAGGGAAAAATCCCGGGGAGCTGTTTTTT
. TRBJ2-7 TRBV7-6 . CASSLAPGQGAHEQYF TGTGCCAGCAGCTTAGCGCCGGGACAAGGGGCTCACGAGCAGTACTTC
. TRBJ2-6 TRBV14 . CASSQDSGREVGANVLTF TGTGCCAGCAGCCAAGATTCCGGCAGGGAAGTTGGGGCCAACGTCCTGACTTTC
TRBD2 TRBJ2-2 TRBV9 once CASSVRGGGELFF TGTGCCAGCAGCGTTCGGGGGGGCGGGGAGCTGTTTTTT
. TRBJ1-1 TRBV6-1 . CASSSRIVTEAFF TGTGCCAGCAGTTCGAGGATCGTAACAGAAGCTTTCTTT
TRBD1 TRBJ2-7 TRBV6-1 . CASSYLGQGNEQYF TGTGCCAGCAGCTATCTGGGACAGGGAAACGAGCAGTACTTC
. TRBJ2-1 TRBV28 once CASRFGGAKYNEQFF TGTGCCAGCAGGTTTGGGGGGGCGAAGTACAATGAGCAGTTCTTC
. TRBJ1-5 TRBV9 . CASSVDGFSNQPQHF TGTGCCAGCAGCGTTGACGGGTTTAGCAATCAGCCCCAGCATTTT
. TRBJ1-2 TRBV15 . CATSRGQDGHGYTF TGTGCCACCAGCAGAGGACAGGACGGGCATGGCTACACCTTC
. TRBJ2-5 TRBV7-8 . CASTGLGETQYF TGTGCCAGCACGGGACTGGGGGAGACCCAGTACTTC
. TRBJ2-3 TRBV7-2 few CASSLAPDRKQYF TGTGCCAGCAGCTTAGCCCCCGACAGAAAGCAGTATTTT
. TRBJ1-2 TRBV19 . CASRLPRESPYGYTF TGTGCCAGTAGACTCCCTCGGGAGTCTCCTTATGGCTACACCTTC
TRBD1 TRBJ1-5 TRBV28 . CASSLIGQGGQPQHF TGTGCCAGCAGTCTCATCGGACAGGGCGGGCAGCCCCAGCATTTT
TRBD1 TRBJ2-7 TRBV4-2 . CASSQALPDRADEQYF TGTGCCAGCAGCCAAGCCCTGCCGGACAGGGCGGACGAGCAGTACTTC
TRBD1 TRBJ1-5 TRBV28 . CASSSPGTVSNQPQHF TGTGCCAGCAGTTCCCCAGGGACAGTTAGCAATCAGCCCCAGCATTTT
TRBD1 TRBJ2-7 TRBV18 . CASSSGTKGTAGEQYF TGTGCCAGCTCGTCGGGGACCAAAGGGACAGCCGGGGAACAGTACTTC
. TRBJ2-1 TRBV7-9 . CASSLEGIRPYNEQFF TGTGCCAGCAGCTTAGAGGGGATCCGGCCGTACAATGAGCAGTTCTTC
TRBD2 TRBJ2-3 TRBV5-1 . CASRLGTSGDTQYF TGCGCCAGCAGACTGGGGACTAGCGGGGATACGCAGTATTTT
. TRBJ1-2 TRBV6-6 few CASSYPSQGMGYTF TGTGCCAGCAGTTACCCCTCGCAGGGCATGGGCTACACCTTC
TRBD1 TRBJ1-5 TRBV7-4 . CASSLVPGQGVHQPQHF TGTGCCAGCAGCTTAGTCCCGGGACAGGGGGTTCATCAGCCCCAGCATTTT
TRBD2 TRBJ2-3 TRBV9 . CASSTRPSGAGTDTQYF TGTGCCAGCAGCACCAGACCTAGCGGGGCGGGCACAGATACGCAGTATTTT
. TRBJ1-2 TRBV7-9 . CASSLGSGHSGYTF TGTGCCAGCAGCTTAGGCTCAGGGCATAGTGGCTACACCTTC
TRBD1 TRBJ1-2 TRBV4-2 . CASSPTGTAIGYTF TGTGCCAGCAGCCCAACCGGGACAGCCATAGGCTACACCTTC
. TRBJ2-2 TRBV27 . CASSFPYTGELFF TGTGCCAGCAGCTTCCCGTACACCGGGGAGCTGTTTTTT
TRBD1 TRBJ1-2 TRBV6-5 . CASRGDREFYGYTF TGTGCCAGCAGGGGGGACAGGGAATTCTATGGCTACACCTTC
TRBD1 TRBJ1-5 TRBV10-3 . CAIARDRQKPQHF TGTGCCATCGCTCGGGACAGACAAAAGCCCCAGCATTTT
. TRBJ1-1 TRBV7-8 . CASSLDGSTYEAFF TGTGCCAGCAGCTTGGACGGGAGCACATATGAAGCTTTCTTT
. TRBJ2-3 TRBV6-4 once CASSGEIGADTQYF TGTGCCAGCAGCGGGGAAATCGGCGCAGATACGCAGTATTTT
. TRBJ2-3 TRBV5-6 few CASSLETGGADTQYF TGTGCCAGCAGCTTGGAAACAGGGGGGGCAGATACGCAGTATTTT
TRBD1 TRBJ2-7 TRBV2 . CAKGTGGNEQYF TGTGCCAAAGGGACAGGGGGTAACGAGCAGTACTTC
. TRBJ1-4 TRBV5-5 . CASSLSVTNEKLFF TGTGCCAGCAGCTTGAGCGTGACTAATGAAAAACTGTTTTTT
TRBD1 TRBJ2-3 TRBV15 once CATSPRTGGNTDTQYF TGTGCCACCAGCCCACGGACAGGGGGAAACACAGATACGCAGTATTTT
. TRBJ2-1 TRBV5-1 . CASSLAVSYNEQFF TGCGCCAGCAGCTTGGCCGTCTCCTACAATGAGCAGTTCTTC
TRBD1 TRBJ1-5 TRBV4-1 . CASSQVEDRDTRWPQHF TGCGCCAGCAGCCAAGTGGAGGACAGGGATACAAGGTGGCCCCAGCATTTT
. TRBJ2-5 TRBV5-1 . CASSLGLALTYQETQYF TGCGCCAGCAGCTTGGGATTAGCGCTAACGTACCAAGAGACCCAGTACTTC
. TRBJ1-1 TRBV5-8 . CASSHGQLMNTEAFF TGTGCCAGCAGCCACGGACAGCTCATGAACACTGAAGCTTTCTTT
. TRBJ1-4 TRBV9 . CASSPEGWTLDEKLFF TGTGCCAGCAGCCCCGAGGGATGGACCCTCGACGAAAAACTGTTTTTT
TRBD1 TRBJ1-2 TRBV27 . CASSYGQGDGYTF TGTGCCAGCAGTTACGGACAGGGGGACGGCTACACCTTC
. TRBJ2-3 TRBV5-1 . CASSRFSTTDTQYF TGCGCCAGCAGCCGGTTCTCAACCACAGATACGCAGTATTTT
. TRBJ2-1 TRBV5-4 . CASSLALYNEQFF TGTGCCAGCAGCTTGGCTTTGTACAATGAGCAGTTCTTC
. TRBJ1-3 TRBV9 . CASSVESRWGGGNTIYF TGTGCCAGCAGCGTAGAGTCTAGGTGGGGAGGTGGAAACACCATATATTTT
. TRBJ1-1 TRBV27 . CASSLSLTSEAFF TGTGCCAGCAGTTTATCGTTAACCAGTGAAGCTTTCTTT